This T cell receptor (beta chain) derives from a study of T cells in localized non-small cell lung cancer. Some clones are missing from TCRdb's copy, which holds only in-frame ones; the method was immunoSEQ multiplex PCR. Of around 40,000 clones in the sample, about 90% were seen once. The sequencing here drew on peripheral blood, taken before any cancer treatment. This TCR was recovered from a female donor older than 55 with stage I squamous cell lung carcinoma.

The CDR3 region has the DNA TGTGCCAGTAGCCCCTCGGCACCGAGCCGCAATCAGCCCCAGCATTTT. Protein sequence: CASSPSAPSRNQPQHF. J is TRBJ1-5 and V is TRBV19; D is undetermined. The germline gives CDR1 LNHDA, CDR2 SQIVND (reference sequence). Trimming shortened V by 6 bases and J by 2 bases, and 17 bases separated the two germline ends. The CDR3 is 16 amino acids.